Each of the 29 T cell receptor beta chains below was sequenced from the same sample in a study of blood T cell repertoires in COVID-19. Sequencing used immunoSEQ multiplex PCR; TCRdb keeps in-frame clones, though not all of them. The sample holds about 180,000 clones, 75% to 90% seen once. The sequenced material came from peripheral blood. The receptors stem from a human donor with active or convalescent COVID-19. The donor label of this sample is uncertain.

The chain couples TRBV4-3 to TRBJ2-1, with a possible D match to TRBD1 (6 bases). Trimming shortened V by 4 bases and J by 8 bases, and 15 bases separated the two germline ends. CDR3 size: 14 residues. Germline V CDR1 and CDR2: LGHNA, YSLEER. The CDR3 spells CASSPITQGHEQFF. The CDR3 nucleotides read TGCGCCAGCAGCCCCATCACTCAGGGGCATGAGCAGTTCTTC.

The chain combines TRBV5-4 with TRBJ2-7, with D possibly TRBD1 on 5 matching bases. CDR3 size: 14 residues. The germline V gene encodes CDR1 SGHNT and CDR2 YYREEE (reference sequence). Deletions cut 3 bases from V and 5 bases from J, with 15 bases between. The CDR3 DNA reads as TGTGCCAGCAGCTCCCAGGACCAGGGCCACGAGCAGTACTTC. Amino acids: CASSSQDQGHEQYF.

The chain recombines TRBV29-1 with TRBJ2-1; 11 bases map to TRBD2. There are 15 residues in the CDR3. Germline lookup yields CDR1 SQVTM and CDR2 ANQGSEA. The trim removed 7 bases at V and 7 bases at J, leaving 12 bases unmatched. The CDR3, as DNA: TGCAGCGGGAGGGCGGCTAGCGGGGGGCAGAATGAGCAGTTCTTC. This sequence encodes CSGRAASGGQNEQFF.

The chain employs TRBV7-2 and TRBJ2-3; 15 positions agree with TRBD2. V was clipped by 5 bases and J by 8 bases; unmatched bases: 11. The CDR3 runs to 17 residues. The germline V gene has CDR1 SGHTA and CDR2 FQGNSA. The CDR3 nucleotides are TGTGCCAGCAGCCTCCTAGGACTAGCGGGAGGGCCTGGTACGCAGTATTTT. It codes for CASSLLGLAGGPGTQYF.

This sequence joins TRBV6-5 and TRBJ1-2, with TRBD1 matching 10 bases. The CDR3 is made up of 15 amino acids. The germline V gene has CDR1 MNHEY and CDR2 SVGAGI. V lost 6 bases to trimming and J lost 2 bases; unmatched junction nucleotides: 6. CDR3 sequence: CASRMGQGKNYGYTF. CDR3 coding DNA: TGTGCCAGCAGAATGGGACAGGGGAAAAACTATGGCTACACCTTC.

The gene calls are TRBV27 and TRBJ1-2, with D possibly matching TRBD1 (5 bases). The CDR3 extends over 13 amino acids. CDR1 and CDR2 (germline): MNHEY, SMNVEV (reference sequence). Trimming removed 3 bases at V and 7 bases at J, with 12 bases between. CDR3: CASSFWGRGGYTF. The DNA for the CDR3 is TGTGCCAGCAGTTTTTGGGGTAGGGGTGGCTACACCTTC.

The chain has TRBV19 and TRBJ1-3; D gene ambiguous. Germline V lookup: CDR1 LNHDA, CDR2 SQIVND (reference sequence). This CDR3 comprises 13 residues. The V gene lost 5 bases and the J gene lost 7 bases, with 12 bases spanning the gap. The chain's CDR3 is CASSSSARNTIYF. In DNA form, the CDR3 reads TGTGCCAGTAGTTCCTCGGCGAGGAACACCATATATTTT.

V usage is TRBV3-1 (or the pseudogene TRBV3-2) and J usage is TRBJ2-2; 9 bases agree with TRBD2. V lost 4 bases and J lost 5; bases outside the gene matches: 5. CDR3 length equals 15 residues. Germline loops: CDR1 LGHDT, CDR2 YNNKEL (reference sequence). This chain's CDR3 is CASSPSSGGTGELFF. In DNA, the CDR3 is TGTGCCAGCAGCCCGAGTAGCGGGGGAACCGGGGAGCTGTTTTTT.

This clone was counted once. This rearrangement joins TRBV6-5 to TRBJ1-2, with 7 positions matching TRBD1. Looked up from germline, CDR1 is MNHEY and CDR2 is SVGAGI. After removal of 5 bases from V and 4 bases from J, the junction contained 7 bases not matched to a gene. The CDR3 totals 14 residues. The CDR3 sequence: CASSQGVGSYGYTF. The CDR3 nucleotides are TGTGCCAGCAGTCAGGGGGTGGGGAGCTATGGCTACACCTTC.

The CDR3 sequence is CASSLRTGGNYGYTF. The DNA of the CDR3 is TGTGCCAGCAGCCTACGGACAGGGGGGAACTATGGCTACACCTTC. This sequence joins TRBV11-2 and TRBJ1-2, with 10 positions matching TRBD1. Unmatched junction bases numbered 5, after V lost 5 bases and J lost 2 bases. Germline CDR1 is SGHAT and CDR2 is FQNNGV. The CDR3 length is 15 residues.

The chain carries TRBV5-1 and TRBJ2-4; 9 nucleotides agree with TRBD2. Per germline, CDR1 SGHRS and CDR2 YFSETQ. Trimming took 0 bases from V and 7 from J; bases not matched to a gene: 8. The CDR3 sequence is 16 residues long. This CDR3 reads CASSLGGASGNNIQYF. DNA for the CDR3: TGCGCCAGCAGCTTGGGTGGGGCTAGCGGGAATAACATTCAGTACTTC.

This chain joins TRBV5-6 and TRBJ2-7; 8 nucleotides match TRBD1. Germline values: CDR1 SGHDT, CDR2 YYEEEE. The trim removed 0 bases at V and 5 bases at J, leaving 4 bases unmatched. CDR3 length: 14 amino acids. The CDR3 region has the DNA TGTGCCAGCAGCTTGGGGACAGGGTGGAACGAGCAGTACTTC. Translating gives CASSLGTGWNEQYF.

The CDR3 loop reads CAISTNELGLAGQETQYF. CDR3 DNA: TGTGCCATCAGTACGAACGAATTGGGACTAGCGGGACAAGAGACCCAGTACTTC. The chain has TRBV10-3 and TRBJ2-5, with 13 nucleotides matching TRBD2. The CDR3 contains 18 residues. Germline CDR1 ENHRY, CDR2 SYGVKD. V dropped 5 bases and J dropped 2; count of bases not matched to a gene: 11.

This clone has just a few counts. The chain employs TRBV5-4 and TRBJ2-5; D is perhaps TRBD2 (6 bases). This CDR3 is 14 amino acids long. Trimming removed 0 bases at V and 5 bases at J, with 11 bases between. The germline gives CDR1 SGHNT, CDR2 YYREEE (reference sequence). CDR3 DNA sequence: TGTGCCAGCAGCTTGGGCCTAGCGATGGAGACCCAGTACTTC. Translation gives CASSLGLAMETQYF.

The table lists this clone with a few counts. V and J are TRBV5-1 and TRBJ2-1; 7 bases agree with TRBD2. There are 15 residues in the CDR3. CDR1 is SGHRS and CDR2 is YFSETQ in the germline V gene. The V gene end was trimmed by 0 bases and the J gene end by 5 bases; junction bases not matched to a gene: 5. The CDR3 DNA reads TGCGCCAGCAGCTTGGGCGGGAGTCACGACAATGAGCAGTTCTTC. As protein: CASSLGGSHDNEQFF.

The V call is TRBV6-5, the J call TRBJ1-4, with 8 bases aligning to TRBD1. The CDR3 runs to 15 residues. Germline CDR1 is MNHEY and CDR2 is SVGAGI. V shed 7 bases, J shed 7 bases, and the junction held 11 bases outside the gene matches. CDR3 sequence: CASTTNPGGGEKLFF. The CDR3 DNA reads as TGTGCCAGCACCACAAACCCAGGGGGCGGTGAAAAACTGTTTTTT.

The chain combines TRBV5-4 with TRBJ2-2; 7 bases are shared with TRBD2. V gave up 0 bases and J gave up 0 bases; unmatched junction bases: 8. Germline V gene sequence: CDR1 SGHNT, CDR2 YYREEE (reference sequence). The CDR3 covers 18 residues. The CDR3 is CASSLVPSGTSNTGELFF. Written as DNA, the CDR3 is TGTGCCAGCAGCTTGGTCCCCAGCGGGACCTCGAACACCGGGGAGCTGTTTTTT.

The CDR3 bases are TGTGCCAGTCGGCGGGGGGTTGAGGAAAAACTGTTTTTT. Translated, it gives CASRRGVEEKLFF. The V and J genes are TRBV6-5 and TRBJ1-4, with a tentative D call TRBD1 (5 bases). The ends were cut back, 9 bases at V and 8 bases at J, with 16 bases in the middle. The CDR3 extends over 13 amino acids. Germline lookup yields CDR1 MNHEY and CDR2 SVGAGI.

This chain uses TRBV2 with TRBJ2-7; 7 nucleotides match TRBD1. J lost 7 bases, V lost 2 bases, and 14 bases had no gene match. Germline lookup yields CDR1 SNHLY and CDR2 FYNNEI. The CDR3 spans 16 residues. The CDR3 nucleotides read TGTGCCAGCAGTGAACCGTCATCGGGACAGTACGGGGAGCAGTACTTC. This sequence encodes CASSEPSSGQYGEQYF. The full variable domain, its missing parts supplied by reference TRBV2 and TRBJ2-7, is EPEVTQTPSHQVTQMGQEVILRCVPISNHLYFYWYRQILGQKVEFLVSFYNNEISEKSEIFDDQFSVERPDGSNFTLKIRSTKLEDSAMYFCASSEPSSGQYGEQYFGPGTRLTVT.

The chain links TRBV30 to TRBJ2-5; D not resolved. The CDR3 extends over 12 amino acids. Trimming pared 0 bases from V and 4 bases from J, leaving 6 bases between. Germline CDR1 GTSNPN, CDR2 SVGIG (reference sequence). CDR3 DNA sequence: TGTGCCTGGAGTGTCGTCCTAGAGACCCAGTACTTC. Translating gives CAWSVVLETQYF.

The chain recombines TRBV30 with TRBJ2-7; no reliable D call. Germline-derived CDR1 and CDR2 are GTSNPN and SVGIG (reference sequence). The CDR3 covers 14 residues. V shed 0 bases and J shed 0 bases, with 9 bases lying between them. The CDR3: CAWSVLETSYEQYF. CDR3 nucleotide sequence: TGTGCCTGGAGTGTATTGGAGACCTCCTACGAGCAGTACTTC.

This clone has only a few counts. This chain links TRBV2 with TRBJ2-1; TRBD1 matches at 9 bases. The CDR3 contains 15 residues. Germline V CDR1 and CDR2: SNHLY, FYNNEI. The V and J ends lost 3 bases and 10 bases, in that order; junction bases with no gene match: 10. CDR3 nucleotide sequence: TGTGCCAGCAGTGAGGACAGGGGATACAATGGAGAGCAGTTCTTC. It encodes CASSEDRGYNGEQFF.

The CDR3 sequence is CASSLGGTLTGVNYGYTF. In DNA form, the CDR3 reads TGTGCCAGCAGTTTAGGGGGAACCTTGACAGGGGTTAACTATGGCTACACCTTC. J is TRBJ1-2 and V is TRBV28, with 8 bases matching TRBD1. The germline CDR1 and CDR2 sequences are MDHEN and SYDVKM. V dropped 2 bases and J dropped 1; count of bases not matched to a gene: 12. This CDR3 is built from 18 residues.

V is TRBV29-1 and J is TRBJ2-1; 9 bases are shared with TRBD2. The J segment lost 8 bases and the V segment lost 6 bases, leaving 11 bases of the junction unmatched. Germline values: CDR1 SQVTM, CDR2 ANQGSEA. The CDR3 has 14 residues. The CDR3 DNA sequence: TGCAGCGTCCTTCCCGCTAGCGGGAACCATGAGCAGTTCTTC. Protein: CSVLPASGNHEQFF.

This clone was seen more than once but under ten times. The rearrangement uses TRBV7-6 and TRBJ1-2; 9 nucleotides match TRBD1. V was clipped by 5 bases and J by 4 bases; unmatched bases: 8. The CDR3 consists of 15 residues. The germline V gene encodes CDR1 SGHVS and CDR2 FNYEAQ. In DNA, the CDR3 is TGTGCCAGCAGCCCCGAGACAGGGGGAACCTATGGCTACACCTTC. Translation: CASSPETGGTYGYTF.

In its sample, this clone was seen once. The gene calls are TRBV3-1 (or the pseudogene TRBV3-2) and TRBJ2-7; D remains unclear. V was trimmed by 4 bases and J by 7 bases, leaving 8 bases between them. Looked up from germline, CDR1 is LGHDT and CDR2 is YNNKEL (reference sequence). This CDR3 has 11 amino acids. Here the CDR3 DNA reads TGTGCCAGCAGCCCAGGTCGGGAGCAGTACTTC. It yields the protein CASSPGREQYF.

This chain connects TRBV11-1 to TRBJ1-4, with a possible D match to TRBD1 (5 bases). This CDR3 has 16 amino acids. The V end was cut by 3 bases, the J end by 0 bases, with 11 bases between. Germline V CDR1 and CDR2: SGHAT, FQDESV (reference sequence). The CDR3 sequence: CASSFGQGTTNEKLFF. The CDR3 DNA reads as TGTGCCAGCAGCTTCGGTCAGGGAACAACTAATGAAAAACTGTTTTTT.

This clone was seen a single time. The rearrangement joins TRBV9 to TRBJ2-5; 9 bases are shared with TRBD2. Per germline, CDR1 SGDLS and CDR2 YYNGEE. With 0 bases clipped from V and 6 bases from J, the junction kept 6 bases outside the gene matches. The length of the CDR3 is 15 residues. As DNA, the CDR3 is TGTGCCAGCAGCGTAGGGACTAGCGCTTCGAAGACCCAGTACTTC. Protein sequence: CASSVGTSASKTQYF. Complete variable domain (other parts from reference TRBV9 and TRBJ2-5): DSGVTQTPKHLITATGQRVTLRCSPRSGDLSVYWYQQSLDQGLQFLIQYYNGEERAKGNILERFSAQQFPDLHSELNLSSLELGDSALYFCASSVGTSASKTQYFGPGTRLLVL.

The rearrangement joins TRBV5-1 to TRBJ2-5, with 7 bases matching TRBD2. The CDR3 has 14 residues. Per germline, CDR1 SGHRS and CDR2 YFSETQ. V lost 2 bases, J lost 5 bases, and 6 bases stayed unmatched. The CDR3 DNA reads TGCGCCAGCAGCTTCGGGAGGACTAGGGAGACCCAGTACTTC. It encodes CASSFGRTRETQYF.